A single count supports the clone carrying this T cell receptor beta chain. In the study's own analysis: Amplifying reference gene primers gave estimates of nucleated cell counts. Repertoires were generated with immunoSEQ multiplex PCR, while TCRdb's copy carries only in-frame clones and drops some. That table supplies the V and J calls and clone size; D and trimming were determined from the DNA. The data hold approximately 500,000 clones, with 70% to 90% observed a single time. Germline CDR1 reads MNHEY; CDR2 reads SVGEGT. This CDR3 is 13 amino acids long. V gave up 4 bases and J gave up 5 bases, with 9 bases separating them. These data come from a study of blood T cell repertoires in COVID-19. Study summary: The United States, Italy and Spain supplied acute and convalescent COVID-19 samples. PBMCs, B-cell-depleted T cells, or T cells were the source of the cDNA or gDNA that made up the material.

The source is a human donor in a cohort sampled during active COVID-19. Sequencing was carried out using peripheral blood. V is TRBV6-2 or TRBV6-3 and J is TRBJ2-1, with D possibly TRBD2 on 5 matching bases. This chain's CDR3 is CASSSRADNEQFF. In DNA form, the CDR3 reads TGTGCCAGCAGTTCGAGGGCGGACAATGAGCAGTTCTTC.